Presented here are 25 T cell receptor beta chains from one specimen sequenced in a study of T cells in Graves' hyperthyroidism and ophthalmopathy (dated by TCRdb to between 2018 and 2021). The receptor library was made with multiplex PCR. The sequencer was an Illumina HiSeq 2000. Amplification of TCR beta CDR3 regions was carried out from RNA transcripts. The first round of RT-PCR for the TCR CDR3 was performed with the HTBI primer set and the Qiagen OneStep RT-PCR kit. TCRdb passed the public sequencing reads through fastp at Q25 and MiXCR, retaining productive beta sequences. Here each entry gathers all rows of one CDR3 protein and keeps the most common genes and DNA. Within this sample are roughly 500,000 distinct CDR3 sequences, with under 60% of them counted one time only. The ten most abundant clones make up around 19% of the sample. The sequenced material came from peripheral blood or thyroid tissue (not recorded which). Receptor source: an adult woman with Graves' disease, either hyperthyroidism or ophthalmopathy (not recorded which).

This clonotype has at least ten counts. This may stem from a read error, because a much larger clone lies one nucleotide away. The chain combines TRBV10-3 with TRBJ1-2; 8 bases line up with TRBD1. Germline trimming cut 4 bases from V and 3 bases from J; bases unmatched to any gene: 1. In germline, CDR1 is ENHRY, CDR2 SYGVKD. The CDR3 loop spans 13 amino acids. DNA for the CDR3: TGTGCCATCAGTGGACAGGGGTACTATGGCTACACCTTC. This translates into CAISGQGYYGYTF.

In this sample, this clonotype turned up many times. The CDR3 DNA follows: TGTGCCACCAGCAGAGATCAGCGCTCCTACGAGCAGTACTTC. Protein sequence: CATSRDQRSYEQYF. This chain uses TRBV15 with TRBJ2-7; D unclear. This CDR3 region has 14 residues. Germline CDR1 is LNHNV and CDR2 is YYDKDF (reference sequence). Trimming removed 0 bases from V and 0 bases from J, with 6 bases in between.

The chain recombines TRBV5-1 with TRBJ1-1; possibly TRBD1 for D (5 bases). The CDR3 has 15 residues. The germline V and J ends were trimmed by 2 bases and 1 base, with 12 bases remaining between them. Germline loops: CDR1 SGHRS, CDR2 YFSETQ. The chain's CDR3 is CASSLGDSQNTEAFF. In DNA, the CDR3 is TGCGCCAGCAGCTTAGGGGACTCCCAGAACACTGAAGCTTTCTTT.

This clonotype was seen repeatedly, ten times or more. This chain links TRBV19 with TRBJ1-6; D is perhaps TRBD1 (6 bases). The CDR3 length is 13 residues. Germline V CDR1 and CDR2: LNHDA, SQIVND (reference sequence). The V and J ends lost 9 bases and 7 bases respectively, with 13 bases between them. CDR3 coding DNA: TGTGCCAGCAGGGGTGGTGGAAATTCACCCCTCCACTTT. Amino acids: CASRGGGNSPLHF.

This clonotype was observed at least ten times. The rearrangement joins TRBV20-1 to TRBJ1-1; D gene ambiguous. The CDR3 has 13 amino acids. Germline V gives CDR1 DFQATT, CDR2 SNEGSKA (reference sequence). Deletions cut 2 bases from V and 1 base from J, with 8 bases between. The CDR3 spells CSARRARNTEAFF. The DNA for the CDR3 is TGCAGTGCTAGACGGGCTAGGAACACTGAAGCTTTCTTT.

At least ten counts were recorded for this clonotype. The rearrangement joins TRBV6-5 to TRBJ1-6; D not resolved. Between the trimmed V and J ends, which lost 8 bases and 9 bases, there was a span of 17 bases. Germline assignment: CDR1 MNHEY and CDR2 SVGAGI. This CDR3 has 14 amino acids. The CDR3 bases are TGTGCCAGCGGCCGGGCCCCCCGTCGTTCACCCCTCCACTTT. Amino acids: CASGRAPRRSPLHF.

The rearrangement uses TRBV19 and TRBJ2-6; TRBD2 is a possible D gene (5 bases). The germline V and J ends were trimmed by 2 bases and 8 bases, with 7 bases remaining between them. The CDR3 covers 13 residues. Germline CDR1 reads LNHDA; CDR2 reads SQIVND (reference sequence). The CDR3 DNA follows: TGTGCCAGTAGTATAACCGGGACCAACGTCCTGACTTTC. Protein: CASSITGTNVLTF.

The V and J genes are TRBV18 and TRBJ1-6, with 11 bases that match TRBD1. The germline V gene has CDR1 KGHSH and CDR2 LQKENI. With V trimmed by 1 base and J by 8 bases, 1 base remained unmatched. The length of the CDR3 is 15 residues. The CDR3 protein is CASSPQGQGDSPLHF. In DNA, the CDR3 is TGTGCCAGCTCACCACAGGGACAGGGGGATTCACCCCTCCACTTT.

This clonotype showed up many times. The chain carries TRBV5-5 and TRBJ2-2; TRBD2 matches at 8 bases. V dropped 2 bases and J dropped 5; count of bases not matched to a gene: 5. The CDR3 sequence is 15 residues long. Germline V lookup: CDR1 SGHKS, CDR2 YYEKEE (reference sequence). CDR3 nucleotide sequence: TGTGCCAGCAGCTTAAGCGGGAGATTTACCGGGGAGCTGTTTTTT. Translated: CASSLSGRFTGELFF.

This clonotype was detected a few times. This CDR3 is CSVEGNATQYF. The CDR3 nucleotides read TGCAGCGTTGAGGGTAATGCGACCCAGTACTTC. This sequence joins TRBV29-1 and TRBJ2-5, with no clear D. Germline V gene sequence: CDR1 SQVTM, CDR2 ANQGSEA. The CDR3 is 11 amino acids. With 3 bases removed from V and 7 bases from J, the gap between germline ends came to 9 bases.

This clonotype was seen ten or more times. The chain is built from TRBV7-3 and TRBJ1-2; D ambiguous. V dropped 5 bases and J dropped 0 bases, with 7 bases sitting between them. This CDR3 has 13 amino acids. Germline assignment: CDR1 SGHTA and CDR2 FQGTGA. CDR3 sequence: CASSPEPNYGYTF. In DNA, the CDR3 is TGTGCCAGCAGCCCCGAGCCTAACTATGGCTACACCTTC. Together with reference TRBV7-3 and TRBJ1-2, the CDR3 gives the full variable domain: GAGVSQTPSNKVTEKGKYVELRCDPISGHTALYWYRQSLGQGPEFLIYFQGTGAADDSGLPNDRFFAVRPEGSVSTLKIQRTERGDSAVYLCASSPEPNYGYTFGSGTRLTVV.

V and J are TRBV10-3 and TRBJ2-3, with 9 nucleotides matching TRBD1. The junction had 12 bases not matched to a gene; V was cut back by 9 bases and J by 14 bases. Per germline, CDR1 ENHRY and CDR2 SYGVKD. The CDR3 spans 12 residues. CDR3 in DNA: TGTGCCATAGGGATGCGGGACAGGGAATTGTATTTT. As protein: CAIGMRDRELYF.

This clonotype has a handful of counts. The gene calls are TRBV6-5 and TRBJ1-5; no clear D gene. Looked up from germline, CDR1 is MNHEY and CDR2 is SVGAGI. V lost 6 bases and J 7 bases, leaving 13 bases between the germline ends. The CDR3 has 13 amino acids. In nucleotides, the CDR3 is TGTGCCAGCAGAAGGACTTCCGACCAGCCCCAGCATTTT. Translating gives CASRRTSDQPQHF.

This clonotype occurred a few times. As DNA, the CDR3 is TGTGCCAGCACTGCAATCGTGGGGGGGAAAGAGACCCAGTACTTC. This translates into CASTAIVGGKETQYF. The chain couples TRBV24-1 to TRBJ2-5, with 7 bases that match TRBD2. The V gene's germline CDR1 is KGHDR and CDR2 SFDVKD. Trimming removed 11 bases from V and 3 bases from J; junction bases left unmatched: 14. The CDR3 is 15 amino acids.

A few counts support this clonotype. The chain employs TRBV11-3 and TRBJ2-5; D is uncertain. Between the trimmed V and J ends, which lost 7 bases and 2 bases, there was a span of 17 bases. The CDR3 totals 15 residues. Germline loops: CDR1 SGHNT, CDR2 YENEEA. DNA for the CDR3: TGTGCCAGCACCCCATCCGACACCCAACAAGAGACCCAGTACTTC. It translates to CASTPSDTQQETQYF.

J is TRBJ1-5 and V is TRBV10-2, with TRBD1 as a possible D gene (6 bases). Trimming stripped 7 bases from V and 7 bases from J, with 17 bases between. Germline values: CDR1 WSHSY, CDR2 SAAADI. This CDR3 is built from 14 residues. CDR3 in DNA: TGCGCCAGCAAGAAGGAACAGGGCATCCAGCCCCAGCATTTT. This codes for CASKKEQGIQPQHF.

At least ten counts were recorded for this clonotype. The chain carries TRBV20-1 and TRBJ2-7; 12 nucleotides match TRBD2. The germline V gene encodes CDR1 DFQATT and CDR2 SNEGSKA (reference sequence). This CDR3 contains 13 residues. The CDR3 DNA follows: TGCAGCGTGCTAGCGGGAGGGCCCTACGAGCAGTACTTC. This codes for CSVLAGGPYEQYF.

CDR3 nucleotide sequence: TGTGCCAGCAGCCTAGTGGGCGGGGGGGGGTCGGGGCCCCAGCATTTT. This encodes CASSLVGGGGSGPQHF. The J gene is TRBJ1-5, the V gene TRBV7-8; perhaps TRBD1 as D (5 bases). Germline CDR1 reads SGHVS; CDR2 reads FQNEAQ. V was trimmed by 5 bases and J by 9 bases, leaving 23 bases between them. This CDR3 has 16 residues.

The chain is built from TRBV7-9 and TRBJ2-3, with TRBD2 identical over 11 bases. The CDR3 is 17 residues long. V trimming: 3 bases; J trimming: 8 bases; junction bases outside the gene matches: 13. Germline CDR1 reads SEHNR; CDR2 reads FQNEAQ (reference sequence). The CDR3 nucleotides are TGTGCCAGCAGCTTCGCTCGACTAGCGGGGACCGGGGGTACGCAGTATTTT. This gives the protein CASSFARLAGTGGTQYF.

This rearrangement joins TRBV9 to TRBJ1-2; 8 bases line up with TRBD1. From germline, CDR1 is SGDLS and CDR2 YYNGEE. The V and J ends lost 2 bases and 4 bases, in that order; junction bases with no gene match: 7. This CDR3 region has 15 residues. The CDR3 region has the DNA TGTGCCAGCAGCGTTGAAGGACAGGGCATCTATGGCTACACCTTC. This codes for CASSVEGQGIYGYTF. Filled out from reference TRBV9 and TRBJ1-2, the complete variable domain reads DSGVTQTPKHLITATGQRVTLRCSPRSGDLSVYWYQQSLDQGLQFLIQYYNGEERAKGNILERFSAQQFPDLHSELNLSSLELGDSALYFCASSVEGQGIYGYTFGSGTRLTVV.

The rearrangement joins TRBV25-1 to TRBJ1-5, with 10 bases aligning to TRBD1. With V trimmed by 10 bases and J by 3 bases, 9 bases remained unmatched. The length of the CDR3 is 15 residues. Per the germline V gene, CDR1 is MGHDK and CDR2 is SYGVNS. CDR3 sequence (DNA): TGTGCCATCTCTAGGGGACAGGGGCTCAATCAGCCCCAGCATTTT. The encoded protein is CAISRGQGLNQPQHF. Full variable domain (outside the CDR3, taken from reference TRBV25-1 and TRBJ1-5): EADIYQTPRYLVIGTGKKITLECSQTMGHDKMYWYQQDPGMELHLIHYSYGVNSTEKGDLSSESTVSRIRTEHFPLTLESARPSHTSQYLCAISRGQGLNQPQHFGDGTRLSIL.

The count of this clonotype is one. V usage is TRBV3-1 and J usage is TRBJ2-5, with D hard to call. CDR3 size: 12 residues. Trimming removed 6 bases at V and 9 bases at J, with 14 bases between. Germline assignment: CDR1 LGHDT and CDR2 YNNKEL (reference sequence). CDR3 sequence reads: CASSLLGSAQYF. In nucleotides, the CDR3 is TGTGCCAGCAGTTTGCTTGGGTCGGCCCAGTACTTC.

There are many counts of this clonotype. The chain uses TRBV20-1 and TRBJ1-2; D gene unclear. Germline V gene sequence: CDR1 DFQATT, CDR2 SNEGSKA (reference sequence). There are 13 residues in the CDR3. Trimming removed 2 bases at V and 0 bases at J, with 7 bases between. CDR3 sequence reads: CSARNTPNYGYTF. For the CDR3, the DNA is TGCAGTGCTAGAAATACTCCTAACTATGGCTACACCTTC.

The V call is TRBV20-1, the J call TRBJ1-1; D remains ambiguous. CDR1 is DFQATT and CDR2 is SNEGSKA in the germline V gene (reference sequence). V was cut by 0 bases and J by 1 base, with 9 bases left in between. The CDR3 spans 14 residues. CDR3 DNA: TGCAGTGCTAGAGATCCCCCAGGGAACACTGAAGCTTTCTTT. Its translation: CSARDPPGNTEAFF.

This clonotype was seen just once. This sequence joins TRBV27 and TRBJ2-5; maybe TRBD1 (5 bases). Germline V lookup: CDR1 MNHEY, CDR2 SMNVEV (reference sequence). CDR3 length: 14 amino acids. V gave up 6 bases and J gave up 5 bases, with 16 bases separating them. The CDR3 spells CASSATQGSETQYF. CDR3 coding DNA: TGTGCCAGCAGCGCCACTCAGGGTAGCGAGACCCAGTACTTC.